The 7 T cell receptor beta chains listed next were all sequenced from one sample in a study of early T cells in non-severe SARS-CoV-2 infection. One entry per CDR3 protein results from TCRdb running MiXCR on the 5' RACE reads. The sample lists more than 20,000 distinct CDR3 sequences, around 4.3% occurring once. Sample: whole blood. These receptors all come from an adult who was a healthcare worker with PCR-confirmed SARS-CoV-2 infection or an uninfected control (not recorded which).

The rearrangement joins TRBV29-1 to TRBJ2-5; D not resolved. V lost 7 bases and J 4 bases, leaving 4 bases between the germline ends. The germline V gene encodes CDR1 SQVTM and CDR2 ANQGSEA. This CDR3 comprises 9 residues. CDR3 amino acids: CSGRETQYF. CDR3 DNA sequence: TGCAGCGGGCGAGAGACCCAGTACTTC.

The DNA of the CDR3 is TGTGCCAGCAGTCCCTTGCGCAGGGTACGAAGAAACACTGAAGCTTTCTTT. This codes for CASSPLRRVRRNTEAFF. The chain uses TRBV27 and TRBJ1-1; possibly TRBD1 for D (5 bases). V dropped 5 bases and J dropped 2 bases, with 21 bases sitting between them. This CDR3 spans 17 amino acids. From germline, CDR1 is MNHEY and CDR2 SMNVEV (reference sequence).

A few counts support this clonotype. The genes are TRBV6-2 or TRBV6-3 and TRBJ2-1; D is possibly TRBD1 (6 bases). Germline-derived CDR1 and CDR2 are MNHEY and SVGEGT. This CDR3 region has 14 residues. V was trimmed by 4 bases and J by 3 bases, leaving 10 bases between them. The CDR3 spells CASSSNRDYNEQFF. The CDR3 DNA reads as TGTGCCAGCAGTTCGAACAGGGACTACAATGAGCAGTTCTTC.

The rearrangement joins TRBV20-1 to TRBJ2-3, with D unresolved. V shed 3 bases and J shed 1 base, with 11 bases lying between them. Germline CDR1 and CDR2: DFQATT and SNEGSKA (reference sequence). This CDR3 contains 14 residues. DNA of the CDR3: TGCAGTGCTAGTAAGACCTTTCGCACAGATACGCAGTATTTT. Translated, it gives CSASKTFRTDTQYF.

This clonotype was seen many times. This sequence joins TRBV28 and TRBJ2-7; 9 bases fit TRBD2. The CDR3 spans 14 residues. Germline CDR1 reads MDHEN; CDR2 reads SYDVKM. The ends lost 7 bases at V and 1 base at J; junction bases unmatched: 5. In DNA form, the CDR3 reads TGTGCCAGCACCCCGACTAGCGGATCCTACGAGCAGTACTTC. Protein product: CASTPTSGSYEQYF.

This clonotype appeared many times. The V call is TRBV10-3, the J call TRBJ2-3; 12 nucleotides align to TRBD2. This CDR3 has 14 amino acids. V was clipped by 3 bases and J by 6 bases; unmatched bases: 1. The germline gives CDR1 ENHRY, CDR2 SYGVKD. CDR3 loop: CAISEGTSGDTQYF. As DNA, the CDR3 is TGTGCCATCAGTGAAGGGACTAGCGGGGATACGCAGTATTTT.

This clonotype has at least ten counts. The J gene is TRBJ2-1, the V gene TRBV20-1, with D perhaps TRBD2 (5 bases). CDR1 is DFQATT, CDR2 SNEGSKA, per germline (reference sequence). Trimming cost V 6 bases and J 3 bases, with 15 bases left between them. This CDR3 is built from 14 residues. The CDR3 here is CSAKRGWGYNEQFF. The CDR3, as DNA: TGCAGTGCAAAGCGAGGGTGGGGCTACAATGAGCAGTTCTTC.